Listed below are T cell receptor beta chains from one sample, sequenced in a study of CD8 T cells in ankylosing spondylitis. TCRdb used MiXCR to reprocess the 5' RACE reads, holding one entry per CDR3 protein. The data hold 350,000 or so distinct CDR3 sequences, with roughly 11% observed a single time. The sample consisted of blood, either unsorted or a sorted T cell fraction (not recorded which). These receptors were obtained from a female donor with ankylosing spondylitis or in good health (not recorded which). The CDR3 runs from the conserved cysteine through the conserved F or W.

J: TRBJ2-1
V: TRBV20-1
length: 11
CDR3: CSARHGSEQFF

J: TRBJ1-1
V: TRBV3-1
length: 15
CDR3: CASSQERQVALEAFF

J: TRBJ1-1
V: TRBV5-1
length: 14
CDR3: CASSLEMADTEAFF

J: TRBJ1-2
V: TRBV20-1
length: 15
CDR3: CASPGQGFRNYGYTF

J: TRBJ1-1
V: TRBV5-1
length: 16
CDR3: CASSLPFDRGPTEAFF

J: TRBJ2-5
V: TRBV20-1
length: 13
CDR3: CSAALPGGGTQYF

J: TRBJ1-1
V: TRBV7-9
length: 13
CDR3: CASSFSESTEAFF

J: TRBJ2-7
V: TRBV7-2
length: 13
CDR3: CASSATESYEQYF

J: TRBJ2-7
V: TRBV6-1
length: 16
CDR3: CASSESHSQSWNEQYF

J: TRBJ2-7
V: TRBV6-1
length: 12
CDR3: CATGQATYEQYF

J: TRBJ1-6
V: TRBV28
length: 16
CDR3: CASSRRGGAKNSPLHF

J: TRBJ2-2
V: TRBV18
length: 15
CDR3: CASSPRDTKVGELFF

J: TRBJ1-5
V: TRBV4-1
length: 14
CDR3: CASSQGPRNQPQHF

J: TRBJ2-4
V: TRBV3-1
length: 11
CDR3: CASSTGNIQYF

J: TRBJ2-3
V: TRBV5-1
length: 14
CDR3: CASSLDHFTDTQYF

J: TRBJ2-1
V: TRBV20-1
length: 16
CDR3: CSARDLIGTSGENEFF

J: TRBJ1-4
V: TRBV27
length: 15
CDR3: CASSFGTGPVEKLFF

J: TRBJ2-7
V: TRBV12-3/TRBV12-4
length: 15
CDR3: CASGGLGQGDYEQYF

J: TRBJ1-1
V: TRBV11-2
length: 16
CDR3: CASSLDRVVANTEAFF

J: TRBJ1-1
V: TRBV10-2
length: 14
CDR3: CASSELTDNTEAFF

J: TRBJ2-1
V: TRBV5-1
length: 13
CDR3: CASSLEWGNEQFF

J: TRBJ2-3
V: TRBV6-5
length: 16
CDR3: CASSYSLARGTDTQYF

J: TRBJ2-3
V: TRBV5-1
length: 16
CDR3: CASSLEGQGRTDTQYF

J: TRBJ2-7
V: TRBV27
length: 14
CDR3: CASSYYRGSTEQYF

J: TRBJ2-5
V: TRBV7-8
length: 14
CDR3: CASSGIAAWETQYF

J: TRBJ2-2
V: TRBV5-1
length: 14
CDR3: CASSMRQGAGELFF

J: TRBJ1-2
V: TRBV6-5
length: 15
CDR3: CASSYRGGGGLGYTF

J: TRBJ2-2
V: TRBV3-1
length: 17
CDR3: CASSLRPAGPGTGELFF

J: TRBJ2-1
V: TRBV24-1
length: 16
CDR3: CATRNGRGSAYNEQFF

J: TRBJ1-1
V: TRBV27
length: 14
CDR3: CASRSQVMNTESFF

J: TRBJ2-5
V: TRBV20-1
length: 14
CDR3: CSAREGLAKETQYF

J: TRBJ2-2
V: TRBV29-1
length: 14
CDR3: CSVEQGSRTGELFF

J: TRBJ1-1
V: TRBV4-1
length: 16
CDR3: CASSWRGGQGYTEAFF

J: TRBJ1-3
V: TRBV7-2
length: 18
CDR3: CASSLALWGPKGGNTIYF

J: TRBJ2-3
V: TRBV7-2
length: 16
CDR3: CASSLSSGPPTDTQYF

J: TRBJ2-1
V: TRBV12-3/TRBV12-4
length: 16
CDR3: CASSSLGSSGRDEQFF

J: TRBJ2-1
V: TRBV27
length: 14
CDR3: CASSGLAGGGEQFF

J: TRBJ2-1
V: TRBV18
length: 15
CDR3: CASSRRDRQYNEQFF

J: TRBJ2-1
V: TRBV10-2
length: 11
CDR3: CASSELNEQFF

J: TRBJ1-5
V: TRBV7-2
length: 14
CDR3: CASSGSGRDQPQHF

J: TRBJ1-6
V: TRBV7-9
length: 14
CDR3: CASSFGEYNSPLHF

J: TRBJ2-3
V: TRBV6-5
length: 19
CDR3: CASSYSMVGAGGTTDTQYF

J: TRBJ2-7
V: TRBV20-1
length: 13
CDR3: CSASTQGTYEQYF

J: TRBJ2-7
V: TRBV28
length: 14
CDR3: CASSPGQGIYEQYF

J: TRBJ1-1
V: TRBV10-3
length: 14
CDR3: CAISESTGVTEAFF

J: TRBJ2-3
V: TRBV4-2
length: 17
CDR3: CASSQNGGNWGTDTQYF

J: TRBJ2-2
V: TRBV11-2
length: 18
CDR3: CASSRLTGQGVRTGELFF

J: TRBJ1-4
V: TRBV20-1
length: 13
CDR3: CSARAGPNEKLFF

J: TRBJ2-7
V: TRBV5-6
length: 16
CDR3: CASSSTGSSYSYEQYF

J: TRBJ1-5
V: TRBV10-3
length: 15
CDR3: CAIRKDRGLGQPQHF

J: TRBJ2-1
V: TRBV20-1
length: 11
CDR3: CSARDMAEQFF

J: TRBJ1-1
V: TRBV20-1
length: 17
CDR3: CSARVPPGTSMNTEAFF

J: TRBJ1-4
V: TRBV28
length: 16
CDR3: CASRSPGGNTNEKLFF

J: TRBJ2-3
V: TRBV4-2
length: 16
CDR3: CASSQDRGGIADTQYF

J: TRBJ2-7
V: TRBV27
length: 12
CDR3: CASSIQGGEPYF

J: TRBJ2-1
V: TRBV6-2/TRBV6-3
length: 15
CDR3: CASRTTSGRFNEQFF

J: TRBJ2-3
V: TRBV7-2
length: 17
CDR3: CASSFRTSGVSTDTQYF

J: TRBJ2-3
V: TRBV6-2/TRBV6-3
length: 20
CDR3: CASSYPAGRSGSRSTDTQYF

J: TRBJ1-5
V: TRBV12-3/TRBV12-4
length: 14
CDR3: CASSSGGMDQPQHF